Each of the 17 T cell receptor beta chains below was sequenced from the same sample in a study of CXCR3-negative and CXCR3-positive naive CD8 T cells. In preparing the TRB cDNA libraries, 5' RACE with UMI labels was used. After re-calling the 5' RACE reads, TCRdb lists one entry per CDR3 protein, DNA absent. This sample's table reports about 40,000 distinct CDR3 sequences. The sample comprised memory CD8+ T cells from blood. The receptors were sampled from a human donor in good health. Some clones in this sample may be carry-over from other donors' samples.

In terms of frequency, this clonotype is large. This chain joins TRBV20-1 and TRBJ2-7; TCRdb gives TRBD1 as the D gene, but with no DNA this cannot be confirmed. This CDR3 is built from 15 residues. CDR1 DFQATT and CDR2 SNEGSKA come from the germline V gene (reference sequence). The chain's CDR3 is CSARDLSGGPYEQYF.

The chain links TRBV28 to TRBJ1-1; TCRdb names TRBD1, which stays unverified in the absence of DNA. CDR3 size: 14 residues. Germline lookup yields CDR1 MDHEN and CDR2 SYDVKM. Here the CDR3 reads CARSLAGTGAEAFF. Using reference TRBV28 and TRBJ1-1 for the parts outside the CDR3, the full variable domain is DVKVTQSSRYLVKRTGEKVFLECVQDMDHENMFWYRQDPGLGLRLIYFSYDVKMKEKGDIPEGYSVSREKKERFSLILESASTNQTSMYLCARSLAGTGAEAFFGQGTRLTVV.

The chain recombines TRBV2 with TRBJ2-2. The CDR3 covers 14 residues. CDR1 is SNHLY and CDR2 is FYNNEI in the germline V gene. The CDR3 region is CASSDSPGTGELFF.

The V and J genes are TRBV12-3 or TRBV12-4 and TRBJ1-1. The CDR3 consists of 16 residues. CDR3 amino acids: CASSFYWRVLVTEAFF.

The J gene is TRBJ1-2, the V gene TRBV6-2 or TRBV6-3; as DNA is missing, the TRBD1 call by TCRdb cannot be tested. CDR1 and CDR2 from the germline V gene are MNHEY and SVGEGT. CDR3 size: 21 residues. The CDR3 protein is CASSYSVTGPVGAFHRYGYTF.

The rearrangement uses TRBV29-1 and TRBJ2-1; absent DNA, TCRdb's TRBD2 call cannot be checked. Germline V lookup: CDR1 SQVTM, CDR2 ANQGSEA. The CDR3 consists of 15 residues. The chain's CDR3 is CSVEDSGGVHNEQFF.

The V call is TRBV7-9, the J call TRBJ2-1; TCRdb's D call, TRBD2, is unchecked because there is no DNA. Looked up from germline, CDR1 is SEHNR and CDR2 is FQNEAQ (reference sequence). The CDR3 extends over 20 amino acids. The CDR3 sequence: CASSLKRGGLAGGPPDEQFF.

V and J are TRBV7-9 and TRBJ2-7; TCRdb's D call of TRBD2 is untestable without DNA. The CDR3 loop spans 14 amino acids. Germline loops: CDR1 SEHNR, CDR2 FQNEAQ (reference sequence). CDR3 sequence reads: CASSLVPSGYEQYF.

The CDR3 loop reads CSASLQGGRQPQHF. The chain carries TRBV20-1 and TRBJ1-5; TCRdb reports TRBD1, a call that lacks DNA to check it against. Germline CDR1 DFQATT, CDR2 SNEGSKA (reference sequence). There are 14 residues in the CDR3.

This clonotype is identified as medium-sized from frequency. The chain employs TRBV11-3 and TRBJ2-3; TCRdb names TRBD1, which stays unverified in the absence of DNA. There are 17 residues in the CDR3. Germline V gene lookup returns CDR1 SGHNT and CDR2 YENEEA. This chain's CDR3 is CASSLEVGRGVKDTQYF.

The CDR3 region is CASNTEYNEQFF. The chain carries TRBV28 and TRBJ2-1. This CDR3 comprises 12 residues. Germline CDR1 reads MDHEN; CDR2 reads SYDVKM.

The chain links TRBV11-3 to TRBJ1-1; absent DNA, TCRdb's TRBD1 call cannot be checked. Looked up from germline, CDR1 is SGHNT and CDR2 is YENEEA. There are 16 residues in the CDR3. The CDR3 here is CASSLRGQGMNTEAFF.

The chain couples TRBV9 to TRBJ2-5; no DNA is available, so the TRBD1 call from TCRdb remains unchecked. The CDR3 has 16 residues. Germline loops: CDR1 SGDLS, CDR2 YYNGEE. CDR3 sequence reads: CASSVGFSSGQETQYF.

This chain links TRBV29-1 with TRBJ1-2. The CDR3 sequence is 15 residues long. CDR1 and CDR2 (germline): SQVTM, ANQGSEA. CDR3 loop: CSVEDGEGRSDGYTF. Variable domain in full (rest from reference TRBV29-1 and TRBJ1-2): SAVISQKPSRDICQRGTSLTIQCQVDSQVTMMFWYRQQPGQSLTLIATANQGSEATYESGFVIDKFPISRPNLTFSTLTVSNMSPEDSSIYLCSVEDGEGRSDGYTFGSGTRLTVV.

The rearrangement joins TRBV4-3 to TRBJ2-7; TCRdb's D call of TRBD2 is untestable without DNA. CDR1 LGHNA and CDR2 YSLEER come from the germline V gene. The CDR3 length is 14 residues. CDR3 protein: CASSQDRDLGEQYF.

This sequence joins TRBV7-9 and TRBJ2-1; no DNA is available, so the TRBD1 call from TCRdb remains unchecked. The germline CDR1 and CDR2 sequences are SEHNR and FQNEAQ (reference sequence). The CDR3 runs to 16 residues. The CDR3 sequence is CASSSPLGGGYNEQFF.

This chain connects TRBV11-3 to TRBJ1-5; TCRdb selects TRBD1, and the lack of DNA leaves this call unchecked. From germline, CDR1 is SGHNT and CDR2 YENEEA. The CDR3 has 17 amino acids. The CDR3 region is CASSLSAGQVWNQPQHF.